This TCR beta chain is from a study of cytomegalovirus exposure and HLA in healthy donors. The V end was cut by 4 bases, the J end by 5 bases, with 20 bases between. The CDR3 totals 16 residues. CDR1 is LGHNA and CDR2 is YNFKEQ in the germline V gene. Here immunoSEQ multiplex PCR was the method, and the copy in TCRdb shows in-frame clones only, minus some. The table shows about 220,000 clones, with 80% to 85% occurring only once. The sequence derives from a woman aged 30 to 39 in good health and CMV-seropositive. This chain joins TRBV4-2 and TRBJ2-5; D remains unclear. The specimen sequenced was PBMCs. CDR3 DNA: TGTGCCAGCAGCCTCCGAGGCCAAGGATTCGGGGAGACCCAGTACTTC. Translating it yields CASSLRGQGFGETQYF.